The TCR beta chain described here comes from a study of post-analysis software for immune sequencing data. cDNA libraries of TCR beta carried unique molecular identifiers. TCRdb analysed the PCR reads with MiXCR anew, one entry per CDR3 protein. The table records hundreds of thousands of distinct CDR3 sequences, around 27% of them present only once. The sequenced material came from blood. This sequence was found in a girl aged 10-17 years with multiple sclerosis.

CDR3 bases: TGTGCCAGCAGACCCGTGCGAGGGTCAGACAATCAGCCCCAGCATTTT. This translates into CASRPVRGSDNQPQHF. The chain is built from TRBV6-5 and TRBJ1-5; D is uncertain. V was clipped by 6 bases and J by 3 bases, with 18 bases between them. The length of the CDR3 is 16 residues. CDR1 and CDR2 from the germline V gene are MNHEY and SVGAGI.